A single sample is the source of the 21 T cell receptor beta chains below, sequenced in a study of regulatory T cells in long-lasting Graves disease. iRepertoire HTBI primers and Arm-PCR of CDR3 regions built TCR beta libraries. Each CDR3 protein gets one entry after TCRdb re-called the multiplex PCR reads with MiXCR. The data contain about 520,000 distinct CDR3 sequences, more than 10% of them seen just once; the ten biggest clones take up almost 9%. Time point specified: newly diagnosed GD, antithyroid drugs for less than 3 months. PBMC-extracted RNA yielded the TCR library. The data also belong to a second study, concerning T cells in Graves' hyperthyroidism and ophthalmopathy.

The material was peripheral blood mononuclear cells (PBMCs), obtained at new diagnosis, from a patient treated with antithyroid drugs. The source is a young woman with Graves disease.

This clonotype showed up just a few times. V gene TRBV5-1 combines with J gene TRBJ2-2; TRBD2 is a possible D gene (6 bases). Trimming shortened V by 0 bases and J by 6 bases, and 12 bases separated the two germline ends. The CDR3 spans 15 residues. Germline V CDR1 and CDR2: SGHRS, YFSETQ. DNA for the CDR3: TGCGCCAGCAGCTTGGCGCGGGAAAGGGCCGGGGAGCTGTTTTTT. Its translation is CASSLARERAGELFF.

A remark on this clonotype: Being one base from a much bigger clone, this may be a read error. The V gene is TRBV7-9, the J gene TRBJ1-3, with TRBD1 matching 10 bases. CDR1 SEHNR and CDR2 FQNEAQ come from the germline V gene (reference sequence). This CDR3 is 17 amino acids long. CDR3 DNA sequence: TGTGCCGGCAGCGACCTGGACAGGGGGTCCTCTGGAAACACCATATATTTT. Translation gives CAGSDLDRGSSGNTIYF. The full variable domain, with the rest looked up from reference TRBV7-9 and TRBJ1-3, is DTGVSQNPRHKITKRGQNVTFRCDPISEHNRLYWYRQTLGQGPEFLTYFQNEAQLEKSRLLSDRFSAERPKGSFSTLEIQRTEQGDSAMYLCAGSDLDRGSSGNTIYFGEGSWLTVV.

The CDR3 loop reads CASNRRTGDNNEQFF. The CDR3 bases are TGCGCCAGCAACCGCCGGACAGGGGACAACAATGAGCAGTTCTTC. The chain uses TRBV5-1 and TRBJ2-1, with 9 bases aligning to TRBD1. V lost 6 bases to trimming and J lost 5 bases; unmatched junction nucleotides: 9. Germline-derived CDR1 and CDR2 are SGHRS and YFSETQ. This CDR3 comprises 15 residues.

This clonotype was detected ten times or more. V and J are TRBV20-1 and TRBJ2-5; D is undetermined. The germline V and J ends were trimmed by 4 bases and 1 base, with 16 bases remaining between them. The CDR3 sequence is 15 residues long. Germline CDR1 DFQATT, CDR2 SNEGSKA (reference sequence). The CDR3 is CSANLPKGLQETQYF. The CDR3 nucleotides read TGCAGTGCTAACCTACCCAAAGGCCTCCAAGAGACCCAGTACTTC.

This clonotype was seen repeatedly, ten times or more. V and J are TRBV10-3 and TRBJ1-1; D is possibly TRBD1 (5 bases). In germline, CDR1 is ENHRY, CDR2 SYGVKD. The CDR3 spans 16 residues. Trimming stripped 0 bases from V and 1 base from J, with 12 bases between. The CDR3 protein is CAISESLGTGNTEAFF. The CDR3, as DNA: TGTGCCATCAGTGAGTCCTTGGGAACAGGGAACACTGAAGCTTTCTTT.

Only a few counts were recorded for this clonotype. The CDR3 DNA is TGCGCCAGCAGCCCGGAGGTAGCGCCCTTCATAGAGACCCAGTACTTC. Translating gives CASSPEVAPFIETQYF. V usage is TRBV4-3 and J usage is TRBJ2-5; tentative D call: TRBD2 (5 bases). Germline assignment: CDR1 LGHNA and CDR2 YSLEER. Between the trimmed V and J ends, which lost 4 bases and 4 bases, there was a span of 19 bases. The CDR3 is 16 amino acids.

The gene calls are TRBV14 and TRBJ1-6; 8 nucleotides agree with TRBD1. Germline CDR1 reads SGHDN; CDR2 reads FVKESK. The CDR3 runs 16 residues. V lost 5 bases and J lost 8; bases outside the gene matches: 11. This chain's CDR3 is CASSILTGVADSPLHF. CDR3 bases: TGTGCCAGCAGCATCTTGACAGGGGTTGCGGATTCACCCCTCCACTTT. The variable domain in full, with the rest retrieved from reference TRBV14 and TRBJ1-6, is EAGVTQFPSHSVIEKGQTVTLRCDPISGHDNLYWYRRVMGKEIKFLLHFVKESKQDESGMPNNRFLAERTGGTYSTLKVQPAELEDSGVYFCASSILTGVADSPLHFGNGTRLTVT.

This clonotype was seen more than once but under ten times. This chain links TRBV9 with TRBJ1-3; TRBD1 matches 12 bases. The CDR3 runs 18 residues. Germline lookup yields CDR1 SGDLS and CDR2 YYNGEE. The V segment lost 0 bases and the J segment 3 bases; nucleotides outside the gene matches: 7. The CDR3 is CASSVAPGTGGFGNTIYF. The CDR3 nucleotides read TGTGCCAGCAGCGTAGCTCCCGGGACAGGGGGCTTTGGAAACACCATATATTTT.

This clonotype came up many times. V usage is TRBV30 and J usage is TRBJ1-1; a possible D gene is TRBD1 (5 bases). V shed 0 bases and J shed 4 bases, with 9 bases lying between them. The CDR3 has 13 amino acids. Looked up from germline, CDR1 is GTSNPN and CDR2 is SVGIG (reference sequence). CDR3 DNA sequence: TGTGCCTGGAGTGTTCTCGACAGCACTGAAGCTTTCTTT. It encodes CAWSVLDSTEAFF.

Many counts were recorded for this clonotype. The V and J genes are TRBV2 and TRBJ1-5; tentatively, D is TRBD1 (5 bases). Germline loops: CDR1 SNHLY, CDR2 FYNNEI. This CDR3 spans 12 amino acids. Trimming pared 4 bases from V and 6 bases from J, leaving 7 bases between. CDR3 region: CASSGGFQPQHF. As DNA, the CDR3 is TGTGCCAGCAGTGGGGGGTTTCAGCCCCAGCATTTT.

In its sample, this clonotype was seen many times. The CDR3 DNA sequence: TGTGCCAGCAGTTTTCCCCTTAGATCCTACAATGAGCAGTTCTTC. Translating gives CASSFPLRSYNEQFF. The V call is TRBV12-3 or TRBV12-4, the J call TRBJ2-5; D is uncertain. The J call may be in error: the DNA end matches TRBJ2-1 better. This CDR3 spans 15 amino acids.

In this sample, this clonotype turned up a few times. The chain is built from TRBV20-1 and TRBJ1-1; unclear D gene. There are 11 residues in the CDR3. Deletions cut 5 bases from V and 2 bases from J, with 6 bases between. Looked up from germline, CDR1 is DFQATT and CDR2 is SNEGSKA (reference sequence). CDR3 sequence reads: CSALVNTEAFF. The CDR3 region has the DNA TGCAGTGCTTTAGTTAACACTGAAGCTTTCTTT.

This clonotype came up many times. The rearrangement uses TRBV6-1 and TRBJ2-3, with 14 bases that match TRBD2. This CDR3 has 14 residues. The ends lost 5 bases at V and 13 bases at J; junction bases unmatched: 8. Looked up from germline, CDR1 is MNHNS and CDR2 is SASEGT. DNA of the CDR3: TGTGCCAGCAGTAATCCGGGACTAGCGGGAGTTAAGTATTTT. This gives the protein CASSNPGLAGVKYF.

A remark on this clonotype: A read error may explain this, as a much larger clone is one base away. CDR3 DNA: TGTGCCAGCAGCAAACGCGCTTCGGAGCGGTACTTC. It translates to CASSKRASERYF. The rearrangement joins TRBV7-9 to TRBJ2-7; D is uncertain. The CDR3 is 12 amino acids. Germline V CDR1 and CDR2: SEHNR, FQNEAQ (reference sequence).

This clonotype was observed a few times. The V and J genes are TRBV7-9 and TRBJ1-2; tentative D call: TRBD1 (5 bases). CDR1 and CDR2 (germline): SEHNR, FQNEAQ (reference sequence). CDR3 length: 16 amino acids. Between the trimmed V and J ends, which lost 5 bases and 3 bases, there was a span of 19 bases. The CDR3 sequence is CASSPNDGARDYGYTF. The CDR3 nucleotides are TGTGCCAGCAGCCCTAACGACGGGGCAAGGGACTATGGCTACACCTTC.

This clonotype was detected a few times. CDR3 DNA sequence: TGCAGTGCTAGAGGAGTGGCCACAGATACGCAGTATTTT. Translation: CSARGVATDTQYF. The chain links TRBV20-1 to TRBJ2-3; D gene uncertain. CDR1 and CDR2 from the germline V gene are DFQATT and SNEGSKA (reference sequence). V dropped 1 base and J dropped 2 bases, with 7 bases sitting between them. This CDR3 is 13 amino acids long.

This clonotype came up many times. The genes are TRBV15 and TRBJ2-5; D call uncertain. CDR3 length: 14 amino acids. The germline gives CDR1 LNHNV, CDR2 YYDKDF (reference sequence). Trimming cost V 0 bases and J 7 bases, with 12 bases left between them. The CDR3 loop is CATSRDSVARTQYF. In DNA form, the CDR3 reads TGTGCCACCAGCAGAGATTCCGTCGCCCGGACCCAGTACTTC.

Concerning this clonotype itself: At one end, the junction sequence differs from germline, possibly due to a read error. CDR3 sequence reads: CSARGGGYSYERYF. The CDR3 DNA is TGCAGTGCTAGGGGGGGGGGGTACTCCTACGAGCGGTACTTC. This chain connects TRBV20-1 to TRBJ2-7, with TRBD2 matching over 7 bases. The germline V gene encodes CDR1 DFQATT and CDR2 SNEGSKA (reference sequence). This CDR3 has 14 amino acids.

This clonotype was counted between two and nine times. The chain carries TRBV28 and TRBJ2-5; maybe TRBD2 (6 bases). V shed 8 bases and J shed 0 bases, with 10 bases lying between them. Germline-derived CDR1 and CDR2 are MDHEN and SYDVKM. This CDR3 spans 13 amino acids. Here the CDR3 reads CASQLANQETQYF. The DNA of the CDR3 is TGTGCCAGCCAACTAGCTAACCAAGAGACCCAGTACTTC.

Only a few counts were recorded for this clonotype. The gene calls are TRBV18 and TRBJ1-4, with TRBD1 matching 7 bases. The CDR3 is 16 residues long. The ends lost 1 base at V and 0 bases at J; junction bases unmatched: 2. CDR1 is KGHSH and CDR2 is LQKENI in the germline V gene. CDR3 nucleotide sequence: TGTGCCAGCTCACCACAACAGGGGTCAACTAATGAAAAACTGTTTTTT. Its translation: CASSPQQGSTNEKLFF.

This clonotype was seen ten or more times. The chain combines TRBV19 with TRBJ2-2; D is unclear. There are 14 residues in the CDR3. Germline V gene data show CDR1 as LNHDA and CDR2 as SQIVND (reference sequence). The V end was cut by 1 base, the J end by 4 bases, with 7 bases between. The CDR3 loop is CASSIGGGTGELFF. CDR3 sequence (DNA): TGTGCCAGTAGTATAGGCGGTGGCACCGGGGAGCTGTTTTTT.